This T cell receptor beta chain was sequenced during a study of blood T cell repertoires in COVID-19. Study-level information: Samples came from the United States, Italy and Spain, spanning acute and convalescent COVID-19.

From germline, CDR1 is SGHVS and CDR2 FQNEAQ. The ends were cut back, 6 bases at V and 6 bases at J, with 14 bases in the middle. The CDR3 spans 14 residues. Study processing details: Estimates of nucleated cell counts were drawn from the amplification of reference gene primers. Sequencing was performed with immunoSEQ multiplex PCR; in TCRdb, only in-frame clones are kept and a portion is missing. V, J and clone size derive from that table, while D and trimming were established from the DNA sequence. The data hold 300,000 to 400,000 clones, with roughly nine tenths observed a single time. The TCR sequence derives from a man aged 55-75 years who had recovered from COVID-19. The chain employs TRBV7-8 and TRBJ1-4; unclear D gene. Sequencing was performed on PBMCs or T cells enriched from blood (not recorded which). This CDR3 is CASSPAPGDEKLFF. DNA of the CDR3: TGTGCCAGCAGTCCAGCCCCCGGAGATGAAAAACTGTTTTTT.